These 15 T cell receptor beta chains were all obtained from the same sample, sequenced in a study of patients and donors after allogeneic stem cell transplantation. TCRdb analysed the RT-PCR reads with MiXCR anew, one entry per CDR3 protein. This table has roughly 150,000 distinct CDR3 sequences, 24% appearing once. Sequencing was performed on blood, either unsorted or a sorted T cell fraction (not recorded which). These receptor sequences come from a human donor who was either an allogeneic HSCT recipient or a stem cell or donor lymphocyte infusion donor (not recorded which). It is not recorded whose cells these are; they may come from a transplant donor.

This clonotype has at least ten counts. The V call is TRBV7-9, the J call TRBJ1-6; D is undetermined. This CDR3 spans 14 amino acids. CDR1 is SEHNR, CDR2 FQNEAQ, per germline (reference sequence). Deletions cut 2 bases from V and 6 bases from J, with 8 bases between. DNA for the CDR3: TGTGCCAGCAGCTTAATAGCCGGTAATTCACCCCTCCACTTT. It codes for CASSLIAGNSPLHF.

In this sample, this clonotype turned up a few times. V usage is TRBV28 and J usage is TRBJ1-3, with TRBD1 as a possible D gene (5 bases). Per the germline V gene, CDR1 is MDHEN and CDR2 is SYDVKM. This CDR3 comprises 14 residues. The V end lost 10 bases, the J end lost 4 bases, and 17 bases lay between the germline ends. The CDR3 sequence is CATDAGSGGNTIYF. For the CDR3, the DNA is TGTGCCACCGACGCAGGGAGTGGGGGAAACACCATATATTTT.

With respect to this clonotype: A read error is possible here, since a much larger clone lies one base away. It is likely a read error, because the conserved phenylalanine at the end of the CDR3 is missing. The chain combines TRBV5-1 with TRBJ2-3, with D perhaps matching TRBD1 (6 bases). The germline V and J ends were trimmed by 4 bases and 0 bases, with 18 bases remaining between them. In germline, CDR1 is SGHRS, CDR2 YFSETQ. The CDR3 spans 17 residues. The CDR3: CASSQTGQPYSTDTQYL. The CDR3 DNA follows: TGCGCCAGCAGCCAAACCGGACAGCCCTATAGCACAGATACGCAGTATTTG.

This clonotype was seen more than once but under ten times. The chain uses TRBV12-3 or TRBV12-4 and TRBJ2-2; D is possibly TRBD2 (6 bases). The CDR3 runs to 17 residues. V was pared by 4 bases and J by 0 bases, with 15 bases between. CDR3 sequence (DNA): TGTGCCAGCAGTTCCCCGGGTAGCGGATCGAACACCGGGGAGCTGTTTTTT. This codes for CASSSPGSGSNTGELFF.

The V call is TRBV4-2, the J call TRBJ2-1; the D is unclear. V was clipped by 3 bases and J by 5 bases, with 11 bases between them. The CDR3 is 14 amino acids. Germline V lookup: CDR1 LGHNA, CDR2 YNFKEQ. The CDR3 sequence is CASSQADANNEQFF. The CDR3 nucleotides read TGTGCCAGCAGCCAGGCCGACGCGAACAATGAGCAGTTCTTC.

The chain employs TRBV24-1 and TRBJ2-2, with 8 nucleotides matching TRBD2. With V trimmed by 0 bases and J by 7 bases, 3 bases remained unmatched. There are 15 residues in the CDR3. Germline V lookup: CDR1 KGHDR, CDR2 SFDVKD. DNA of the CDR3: TGTGCCACCAGTGATTTGCTCGCGGGAGGCGGGGAGCTGTTTTTT. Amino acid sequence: CATSDLLAGGGELFF.

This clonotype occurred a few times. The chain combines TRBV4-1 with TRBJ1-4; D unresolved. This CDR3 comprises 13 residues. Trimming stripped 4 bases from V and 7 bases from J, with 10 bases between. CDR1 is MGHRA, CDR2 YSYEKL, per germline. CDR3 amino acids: CASSLRTVEKLFF. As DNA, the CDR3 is TGCGCCAGCAGCCTTCGGACGGTTGAAAAACTGTTTTTT.

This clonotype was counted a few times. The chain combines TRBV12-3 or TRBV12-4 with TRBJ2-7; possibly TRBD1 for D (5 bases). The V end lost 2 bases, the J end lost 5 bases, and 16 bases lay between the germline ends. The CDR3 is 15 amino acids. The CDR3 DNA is TGTGCCAGCAGTTTAAAGGGTCCAGGGCCAAACGAGCAGTACTTC. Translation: CASSLKGPGPNEQYF.

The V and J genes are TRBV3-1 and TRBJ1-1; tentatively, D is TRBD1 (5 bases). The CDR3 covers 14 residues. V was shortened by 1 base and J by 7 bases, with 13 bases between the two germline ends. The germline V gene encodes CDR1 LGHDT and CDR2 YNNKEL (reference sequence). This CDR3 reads CASSQGGPVIEAFF. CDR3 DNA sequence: TGTGCCAGCAGCCAAGGGGGACCGGTGATTGAAGCTTTCTTT.

The CDR3 region is CAWSSETQYF. The CDR3 region has the DNA TGTGCCTGGAGTTCGGAGACCCAGTACTTC. V and J are TRBV30 and TRBJ2-5; D ambiguous. Germline values: CDR1 GTSNPN, CDR2 SVGIG (reference sequence). The CDR3 extends over 10 amino acids. V lost 2 bases and J lost 5, with 3 bases in between.

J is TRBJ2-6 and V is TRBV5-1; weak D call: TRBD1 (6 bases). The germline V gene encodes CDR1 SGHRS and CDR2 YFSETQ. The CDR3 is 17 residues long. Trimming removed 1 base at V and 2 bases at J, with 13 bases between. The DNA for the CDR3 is TGCGCCAGCAGCTTGACCGGGACACCTACTGGGGCCAACGTCCTGACTTTC. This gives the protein CASSLTGTPTGANVLTF.

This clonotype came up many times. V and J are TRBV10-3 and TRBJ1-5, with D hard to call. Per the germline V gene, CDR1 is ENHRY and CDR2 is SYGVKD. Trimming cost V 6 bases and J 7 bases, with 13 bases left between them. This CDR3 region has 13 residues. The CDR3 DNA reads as TGTGCCATCAGGCCTCAGCGGTGGCAGCCCCAGCATTTT. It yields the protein CAIRPQRWQPQHF.

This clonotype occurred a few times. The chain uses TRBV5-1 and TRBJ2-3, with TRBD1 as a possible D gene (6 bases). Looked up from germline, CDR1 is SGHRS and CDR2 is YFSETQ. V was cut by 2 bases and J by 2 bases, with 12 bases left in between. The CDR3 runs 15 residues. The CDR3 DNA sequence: TGCGCCAGCAGCTTCCACAGGGAGTCCACAGATACGCAGTATTTT. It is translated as CASSFHRESTDTQYF.

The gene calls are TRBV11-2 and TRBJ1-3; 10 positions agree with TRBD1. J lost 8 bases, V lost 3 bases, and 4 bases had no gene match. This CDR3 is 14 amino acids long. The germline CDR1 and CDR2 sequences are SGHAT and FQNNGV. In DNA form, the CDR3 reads TGTGCCAGCAGCTTCCGGGACAGGGGTGACACCATATATTTT. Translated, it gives CASSFRDRGDTIYF. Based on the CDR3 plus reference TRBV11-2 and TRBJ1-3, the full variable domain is EAGVAQSPRYKIIEKRQSVAFWCNPISGHATLYWYQQILGQGPKLLIQFQNNGVVDDSQLPKDRFSAERLKGVDSTLKIQPAKLEDSAVYLCASSFRDRGDTIYFGEGSWLTVV.

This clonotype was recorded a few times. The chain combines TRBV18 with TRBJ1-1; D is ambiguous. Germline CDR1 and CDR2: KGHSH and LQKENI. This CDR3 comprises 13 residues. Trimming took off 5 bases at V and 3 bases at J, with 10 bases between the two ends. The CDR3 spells CASSTRRDTEAFF. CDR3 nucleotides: TGTGCCAGCTCAACAAGAAGGGACACTGAAGCTTTCTTT. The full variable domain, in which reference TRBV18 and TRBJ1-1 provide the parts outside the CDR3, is NAGVMQNPRHLVRRRGQEARLRCSPMKGHSHVYWYRQLPEEGLKFMVYLQKENIIDESGMPKERFSAEFPKEGPSILRIQQVVRGDSAAYFCASSTRRDTEAFFGQGTRLTVV.